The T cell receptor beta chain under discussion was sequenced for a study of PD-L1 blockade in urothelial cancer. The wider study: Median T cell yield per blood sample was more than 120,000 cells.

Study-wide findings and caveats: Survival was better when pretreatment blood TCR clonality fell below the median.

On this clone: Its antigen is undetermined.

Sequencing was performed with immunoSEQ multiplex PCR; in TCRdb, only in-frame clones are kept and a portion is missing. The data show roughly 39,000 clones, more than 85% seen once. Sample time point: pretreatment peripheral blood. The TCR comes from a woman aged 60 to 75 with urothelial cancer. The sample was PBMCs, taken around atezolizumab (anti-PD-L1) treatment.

CDR3 loop: CASSLDRQSTNEKLFF. DNA of the CDR3: TGCGCCAGCAGCTTAGACCGACAGTCAACTAATGAAAAACTGTTTTTT. The chain has TRBV5-1 and TRBJ1-4; possible D gene TRBD1, 5 bases. The CDR3 loop spans 16 amino acids. CDR1 SGHRS and CDR2 YFSETQ come from the germline V gene. V dropped 2 bases and J dropped 0 bases, with 11 bases sitting between them.